This is a list of T cell receptor beta chains from one sample in a study of cytomegalovirus exposure and HLA in healthy donors. Sequencing was performed with immunoSEQ multiplex PCR; in TCRdb, only in-frame clones are kept and a portion is missing. The sample records about 150,000 clones, 75% to 85% being singletons. Material: PBMCs. These receptors were obtained from a woman between 45 and 60 years old in good health and CMV-seropositive. The CDR3 runs from the conserved cysteine through the conserved F or W. A D gene is named only where the DNA matches it firmly. Clone size is stated in some rows and not others, as once, few, many or a class when expanded.

V gene	clone size	D gene	J gene	CDR3 protein	CDR3 DNA
TRBV4-1	-	-	TRBJ1-3	CASSRTGNTIYF	TGCGCCAGCAGCCGGACAGGAAACACCATATATTTT
TRBV11-2	-	-	TRBJ2-5	CASSFNTGSFQETQYF	TGTGCCAGCAGCTTTAACACGGGATCTTTCCAAGAGACCCAGTACTTC
TRBV11-2	-	TRBD1	TRBJ2-7	CASSFGTGPTYEQYF	TGTGCCAGCAGCTTTGGGACAGGACCAACCTACGAGCAGTACTTC
TRBV2	-	-	TRBJ1-2	CASSESGWWGYTF	TGTGCCAGCAGTGAATCGGGGTGGTGGGGCTACACCTTC
TRBV4-1	-	TRBD1	TRBJ2-5	CASSWEGQGAMETQYF	TGCGCCAGCAGCTGGGAGGGACAGGGGGCGATGGAGACCCAGTACTTC
TRBV11-1	-	-	TRBJ1-1	CASSLGRGTNTEAFF	TGTGCCAGCAGCTTAGGGCGGGGGACGAACACTGAAGCTTTCTTT
TRBV30	few	-	TRBJ1-6	CARLGPPLHF	TGTGCCCGACTAGGTCCACCCCTCCACTTT
TRBV11-3	-	TRBD2	TRBJ2-7	CASSLGHGGAYEQYF	TGTGCCAGCAGCTTAGGGCACGGGGGGGCCTACGAGCAGTACTTC
TRBV18	-	TRBD1	TRBJ2-3	CASSPVQGTDTQYF	TGTGCCAGCTCACCGGTACAGGGGACAGATACGCAGTATTTT
TRBV5-6	-	-	TRBJ2-2	CASSFRGELFF	TGTGCCAGCAGCTTTAGAGGGGAGCTGTTTTTT
TRBV7-9	-	TRBD1	TRBJ2-1	CASSPEQGASSYNEQFF	TGTGCCAGCAGCCCCGAACAGGGGGCATCCTCCTACAATGAGCAGTTCTTC
TRBV11-2	few	-	TRBJ1-1	CASSFTGQMNTEAFF	TGTGCCAGCAGCTTTACGGGACAAATGAACACTGAAGCTTTCTTT
TRBV4-2	-	-	TRBJ2-3	CASSRTGADTQYF	TGTGCCAGCAGCCGCACTGGAGCAGATACGCAGTATTTT
TRBV12-5	-	-	TRBJ2-7	CASGLDEQASYEQYF	TGTGCTAGTGGTTTGGATGAACAGGCTTCCTACGAGCAGTACTTC
TRBV9	-	TRBD1	TRBJ1-6	CASSVDGQGGSPLHF	TGTGCCAGCAGCGTAGACGGACAGGGAGGTTCACCCCTCCACTTT
TRBV18	-	-	TRBJ2-5	CASSPQTVALETQYF	TGTGCCAGCTCACCGCAGACCGTAGCGTTAGAGACCCAGTACTTC
TRBV6-1	-	TRBD1	TRBJ1-6	CASSEMAGGNSPLHF	TGTGCCAGCAGTGAAATGGCAGGGGGAAATTCACCCCTCCACTTT
TRBV25-1	-	-	TRBJ2-1	CASSLMRGGRDNEQFF	TGTGCCAGCAGTCTAATGAGGGGGGGCAGAGACAATGAGCAGTTCTTC
TRBV6-5	-	-	TRBJ2-3	CASRREHTQYF	TGTGCCAGCAGACGAGAACATACGCAGTATTTT
TRBV7-6	-	-	TRBJ1-1	CASSQQENTEAFF	TGTGCCAGCAGCCAACAAGAGAACACTGAAGCTTTCTTT